This entry is about one T cell receptor (beta chain). What this receptor recognizes is not known. The sample comes from a study of T cells expressing NK-cell markers (dated by TCRdb to between 2020 and 2021). A note on the overall study: TCR beta-chain repertoires were profiled in sorted CD3+CD56+NKG2C+, CD3+CD56+NKG2C- and CD3+CD56-NKG2C+ T-cell subsets from about 8 donors. The libraries were sequenced on Illumina HiSeq 2000/2500, MiSeq or NextSeq, producing 2 x 150 bp reads. All eight donors whose samples were sequenced were randomly selected healthy volunteers, three of them men and five women. Among the eight sequenced donors, seven were HCMV-seropositive and one was HCMV-seronegative. What the study reported, not specific to this receptor: Those dominant clonotypes were again the most abundant among CD3+CD56-NKG2C+ cells in four donors, at roughly 25-65%. For roughly six donors, the dominant CD3+CD56+NKG2C+ clonotypes were among the top 10 CD8+ clonotypes and accounted for about 1.0-8% of CD8+ T cells. Whether the expanded NKG2C-expressing T cell clones were specific for HCMV antigens was left unclear.

HCMV serostatus was determined by detecting HCMV-specific IgG in serum with a commercial ELISA kit. Peripheral blood mononuclear cells were isolated from blood by Ficoll density gradient centrifugation. TCRdb shows the sequencer as Illumina HiSeq 2000. The TCR beta cDNA libraries were made using 5'RACE template switching, a step that added both a universal primer site and unique molecular identifiers. Priming for cDNA synthesis came from the TCR beta constant segment, and two successive PCR amplification steps followed. As for how the authors treated the data: MIGEC was used to demultiplex reads and group the reads by UMI, and MiTCR was used to assemble and quantify clonotypes. To remove erroneous sequences, TCR cDNA sequences were retained only when supported by two or more reads. The tcR package was used for downstream repertoire analysis, with clonotypes matched between fractions based on CDR3 nucleotide sequence plus V segment. VDJmatch was used to annotate antigen specificity against VDJdb, with one amino acid substitution in CDR3 allowed. The reads underwent TCRdb reprocessing, giving one record for each CDR3 protein sequence and no DNA. The V and J calls were determined by TCRdb, not by the authors. The sample table on file contains roughly 390,000 distinct CDR3 sequences. The ten largest clones take up around 10% of the sample.

CDR1 and CDR2 are drawn from the germline V gene: SGHRS, YFSETQ. From the cysteine up to the phenylalanine, the CDR3 has a length of 18 residues. The coding DNA is unavailable. The chain links TRBV5-1 with TRBJ2-5; checking the TCRdb D call of TRBD1 is not possible without DNA. Sequencing used blood T cells: a sorted CD56 or NKG2C T cell subset, CD4+ or CD8+ T cells, or bulk PBMC T cells (not recorded which). The clonotype comes from a woman aged 45-59 years in good health. Donor details come from another sample of the same person, matched by shared clones. The CDR3 region has the sequence CASSLAGRLQGGSETQYF.